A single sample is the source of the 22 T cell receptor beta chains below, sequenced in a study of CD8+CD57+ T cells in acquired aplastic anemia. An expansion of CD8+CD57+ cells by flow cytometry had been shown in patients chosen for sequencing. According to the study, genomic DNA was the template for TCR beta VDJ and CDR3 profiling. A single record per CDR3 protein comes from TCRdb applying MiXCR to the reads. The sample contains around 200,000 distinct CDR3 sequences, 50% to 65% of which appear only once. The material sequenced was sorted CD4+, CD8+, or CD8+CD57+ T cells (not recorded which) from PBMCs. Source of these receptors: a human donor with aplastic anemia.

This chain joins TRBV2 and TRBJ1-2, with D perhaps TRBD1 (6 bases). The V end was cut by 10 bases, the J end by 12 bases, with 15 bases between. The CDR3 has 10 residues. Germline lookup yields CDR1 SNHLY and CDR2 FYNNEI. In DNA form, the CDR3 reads TGTGCCAAGGACAGCTCTGGAAACACCTTC. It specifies CAKDSSGNTF.

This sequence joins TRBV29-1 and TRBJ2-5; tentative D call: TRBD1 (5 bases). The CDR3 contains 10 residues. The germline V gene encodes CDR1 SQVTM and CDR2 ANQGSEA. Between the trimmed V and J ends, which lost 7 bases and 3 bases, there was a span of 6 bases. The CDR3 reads CSGREETQYF. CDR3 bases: TGCAGCGGCAGGGAAGAGACCCAGTACTTC.

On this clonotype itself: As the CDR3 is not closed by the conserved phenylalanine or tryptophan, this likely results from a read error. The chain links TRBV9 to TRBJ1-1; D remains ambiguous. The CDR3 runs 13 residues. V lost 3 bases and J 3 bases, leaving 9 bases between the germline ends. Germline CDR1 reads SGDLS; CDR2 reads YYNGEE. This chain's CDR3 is CASSEDLHTEAFC. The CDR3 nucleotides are TGTGCCAGCAGCGAAGATCTACACACTGAAGCTTTCTGT.

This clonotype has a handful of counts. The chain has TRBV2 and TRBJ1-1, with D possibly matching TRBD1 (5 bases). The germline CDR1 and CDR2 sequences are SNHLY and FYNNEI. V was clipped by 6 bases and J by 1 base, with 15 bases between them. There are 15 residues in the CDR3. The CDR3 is CASRIRGESNTEAFF. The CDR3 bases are TGTGCCAGCAGGATCCGGGGGGAATCGAACACTGAAGCTTTCTTT.

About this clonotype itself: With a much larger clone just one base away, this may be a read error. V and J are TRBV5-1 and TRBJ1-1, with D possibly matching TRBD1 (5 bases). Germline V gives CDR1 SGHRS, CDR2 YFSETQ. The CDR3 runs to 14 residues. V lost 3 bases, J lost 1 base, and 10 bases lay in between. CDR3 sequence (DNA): TGCGCCAGCAGCTCCCCGGGGGGGAACACTGAAGCTTTCTTT. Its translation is CASSSPGGNTEAFF.

CDR3: CATSDYNHEQYF. The CDR3 coding sequence is TGTGCCACCAGTGATTATAATCACGAGCAGTACTTC. V gene TRBV24-1 combines with J gene TRBJ2-7; D unresolved. V was pared by 2 bases and J by 5 bases, with 6 bases between. CDR1 and CDR2 (germline): KGHDR, SFDVKD. This CDR3 is built from 12 residues.

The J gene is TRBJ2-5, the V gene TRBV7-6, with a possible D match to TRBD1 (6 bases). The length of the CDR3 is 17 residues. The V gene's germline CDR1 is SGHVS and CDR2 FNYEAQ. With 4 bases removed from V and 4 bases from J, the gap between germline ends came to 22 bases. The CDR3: CASSSRGNGWGLETQYF. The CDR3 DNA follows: TGTGCCAGCAGCTCCAGGGGTAACGGGTGGGGTCTAGAGACCCAGTACTTC. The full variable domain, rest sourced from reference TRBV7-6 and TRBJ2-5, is GAGVSQSPRYKVTKRGQDVALRCDPISGHVSLYWYRQALGQGPEFLTYFNYEAQQDKSGLPNDRFSAERPEGSISTLTIQRTEQRDSAMYRCASSSRGNGWGLETQYFGPGTRLLVL.

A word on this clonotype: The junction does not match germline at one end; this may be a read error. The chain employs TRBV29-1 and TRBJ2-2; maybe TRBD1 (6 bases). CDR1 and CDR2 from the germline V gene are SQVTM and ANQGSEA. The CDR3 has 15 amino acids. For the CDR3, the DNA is TGCAGCGTTGTGGGCCAGGGGATGACCACCGAGGAGCTGTTTTTT. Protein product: CSVVGQGMTTEELFF.

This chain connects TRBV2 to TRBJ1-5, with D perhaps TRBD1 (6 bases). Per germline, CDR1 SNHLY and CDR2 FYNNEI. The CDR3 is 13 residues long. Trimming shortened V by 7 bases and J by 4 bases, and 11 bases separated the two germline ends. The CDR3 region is CASIGTQNQPQHF. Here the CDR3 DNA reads TGTGCCAGCATCGGGACACAAAATCAGCCCCAGCATTTT.

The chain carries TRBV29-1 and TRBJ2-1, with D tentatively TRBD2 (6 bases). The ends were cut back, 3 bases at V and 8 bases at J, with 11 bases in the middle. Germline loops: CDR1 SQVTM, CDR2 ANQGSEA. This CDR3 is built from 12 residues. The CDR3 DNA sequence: TGCAGCGTTGACAGAGGCGGGGATGAGCAGTTCTTC. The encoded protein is CSVDRGGDEQFF.

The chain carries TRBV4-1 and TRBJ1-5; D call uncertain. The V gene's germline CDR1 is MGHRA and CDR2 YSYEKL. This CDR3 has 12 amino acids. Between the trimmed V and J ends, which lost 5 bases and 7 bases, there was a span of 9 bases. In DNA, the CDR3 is TGCGCCAGCAGCATGAGTGGACAGCCCCAGCATTTT. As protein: CASSMSGQPQHF.

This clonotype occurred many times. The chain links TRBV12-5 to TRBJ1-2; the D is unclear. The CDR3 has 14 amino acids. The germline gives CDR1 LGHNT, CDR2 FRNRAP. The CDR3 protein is CGCAGGPLDYGYTF. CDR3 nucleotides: TGTGGGTGTGCAGGTGGTCCTCTAGACTATGGCTACACCTTC.

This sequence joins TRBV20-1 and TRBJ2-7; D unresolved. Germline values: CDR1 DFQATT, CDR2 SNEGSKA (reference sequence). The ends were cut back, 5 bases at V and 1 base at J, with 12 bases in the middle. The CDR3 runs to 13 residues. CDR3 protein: CSAEGRPSYEQYF. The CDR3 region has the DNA TGCAGTGCTGAAGGGCGGCCATCCTACGAGCAGTACTTC.

CDR3 DNA: TGCAGTGCTACTGAGTACGGGGCTGTAGCTTTCTTT. Amino acids: CSATEYGAVAFF. The V gene is TRBV20-1, the J gene TRBJ1-1; D is perhaps TRBD1 (5 bases). Germline V gene sequence: CDR1 DFQATT, CDR2 SNEGSKA (reference sequence). The CDR3 loop spans 12 amino acids. Trimming removed 4 bases at V and 10 bases at J, with 16 bases between.

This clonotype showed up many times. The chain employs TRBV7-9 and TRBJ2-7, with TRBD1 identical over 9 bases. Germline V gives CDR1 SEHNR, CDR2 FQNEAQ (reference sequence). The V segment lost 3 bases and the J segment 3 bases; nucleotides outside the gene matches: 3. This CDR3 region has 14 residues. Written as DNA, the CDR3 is TGTGCCAGCAGCTTGGAGACAGGGGGCTACGAGCAGTACTTC. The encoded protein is CASSLETGGYEQYF.

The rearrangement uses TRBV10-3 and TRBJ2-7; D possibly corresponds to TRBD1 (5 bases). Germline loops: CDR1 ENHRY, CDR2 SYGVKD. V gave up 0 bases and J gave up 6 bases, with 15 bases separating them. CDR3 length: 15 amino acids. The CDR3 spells CAISESGQGTTEQYF. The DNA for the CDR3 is TGTGCCATCAGTGAGTCGGGGCAGGGAACTACCGAGCAGTACTTC.

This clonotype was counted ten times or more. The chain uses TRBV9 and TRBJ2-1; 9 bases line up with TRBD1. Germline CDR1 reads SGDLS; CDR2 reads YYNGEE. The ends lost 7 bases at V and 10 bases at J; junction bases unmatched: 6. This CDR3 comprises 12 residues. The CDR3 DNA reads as TGTGCCAGCCTGGGGGGGACAGGGGAGCAGTTCTTC. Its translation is CASLGGTGEQFF.

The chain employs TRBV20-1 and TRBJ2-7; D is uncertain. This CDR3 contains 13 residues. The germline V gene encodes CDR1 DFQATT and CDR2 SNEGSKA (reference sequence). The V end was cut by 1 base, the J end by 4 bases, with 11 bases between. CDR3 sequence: CSARGNSKYEQYF. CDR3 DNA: TGCAGTGCTAGAGGCAACAGTAAATACGAGCAGTACTTC.

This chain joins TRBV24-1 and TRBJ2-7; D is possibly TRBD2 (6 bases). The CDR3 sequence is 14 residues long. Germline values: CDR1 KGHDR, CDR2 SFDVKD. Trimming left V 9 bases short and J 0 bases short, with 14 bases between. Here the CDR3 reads CATASGSSSYEQYF. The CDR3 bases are TGTGCCACCGCCAGCGGGTCGAGCTCCTACGAGCAGTACTTC.

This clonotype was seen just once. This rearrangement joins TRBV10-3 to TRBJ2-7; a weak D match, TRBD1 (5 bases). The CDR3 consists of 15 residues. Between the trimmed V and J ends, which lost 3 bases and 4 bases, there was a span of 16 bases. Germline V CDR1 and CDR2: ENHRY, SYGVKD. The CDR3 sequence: CAISDNPDIQYEQYF. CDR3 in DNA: TGTGCCATCAGTGACAACCCGGACATCCAATACGAGCAGTACTTC.

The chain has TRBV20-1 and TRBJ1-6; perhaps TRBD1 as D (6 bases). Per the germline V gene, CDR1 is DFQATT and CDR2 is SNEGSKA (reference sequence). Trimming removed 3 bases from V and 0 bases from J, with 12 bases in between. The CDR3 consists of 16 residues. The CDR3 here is CSASLGGSSYNSPLHF. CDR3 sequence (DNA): TGCAGTGCTAGTCTAGGGGGTAGCTCCTATAATTCACCCCTCCACTTT.

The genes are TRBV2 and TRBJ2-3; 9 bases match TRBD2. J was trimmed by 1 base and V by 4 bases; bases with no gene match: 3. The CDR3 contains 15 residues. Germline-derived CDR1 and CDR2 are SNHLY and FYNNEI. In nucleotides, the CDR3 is TGTGCCAGCAGTGGTCTAGCGGGGCGCACAGATACGCAGTATTTT. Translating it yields CASSGLAGRTDTQYF.